The 17 T cell receptor beta chains below all came from one sample that was sequenced in a study of cytomegalovirus exposure and HLA in healthy donors. The repertoire was sequenced with immunoSEQ multiplex PCR; TCRdb's copy has only in-frame clones and lacks some. Of a few hundred thousand clones in the sample, approximately 80% were seen once. Sequencing was performed on PBMCs. The receptors stem from a woman aged 25 to 45 in good health and CMV-seropositive.

Only one count was recorded for this clone. The rearrangement joins TRBV4-3 to TRBJ1-1, with a possible D match to TRBD1 (5 bases). Germline CDR1 LGHNA, CDR2 YSLEER. Trimming removed 3 bases at V and 0 bases at J, with 11 bases between. This CDR3 is 15 amino acids long. The CDR3, as DNA: TGCGCCAGCAGCCAGATCACAGGTCTGAACACTGAAGCTTTCTTT. Protein: CASSQITGLNTEAFF.

This chain links TRBV27 with TRBJ1-2; D ambiguous. Deletions cut 7 bases from V and 0 bases from J, with 9 bases between. The CDR3 length is 13 residues. Germline values: CDR1 MNHEY, CDR2 SMNVEV (reference sequence). In nucleotides, the CDR3 is TGTGCCAGCAAACCCGGTTCTAACTATGGCTACACCTTC. It codes for CASKPGSNYGYTF.

This clone was detected a few times. The gene calls are TRBV5-1 and TRBJ1-1; possible D gene TRBD1, 6 bases. This CDR3 comprises 15 residues. Per germline, CDR1 SGHRS and CDR2 YFSETQ. Between the trimmed V and J ends, which lost 5 bases and 1 base, there was a span of 15 bases. The CDR3 DNA follows: TGCGCCAGCAGATCGACCGGGGGCCAGAACACTGAAGCTTTCTTT. It specifies CASRSTGGQNTEAFF.

The rearrangement joins TRBV11-2 to TRBJ2-7; no clear D. The CDR3 spans 14 residues. The germline V gene has CDR1 SGHAT and CDR2 FQNNGV. Trimming stripped 3 bases from V and 3 bases from J, with 12 bases between. For the CDR3, the DNA is TGTGCCAGCAGCTTCGGTCAGATTCTCTACGAGCAGTACTTC. It translates to CASSFGQILYEQYF. The full variable domain, in which reference TRBV11-2 and TRBJ2-7 provide the parts outside the CDR3, is EAGVAQSPRYKIIEKRQSVAFWCNPISGHATLYWYQQILGQGPKLLIQFQNNGVVDDSQLPKDRFSAERLKGVDSTLKIQPAKLEDSAVYLCASSFGQILYEQYFGPGTRLTVT.

This chain uses TRBV7-9 with TRBJ1-4; D is ambiguous. This CDR3 has 13 amino acids. From germline, CDR1 is SEHNR and CDR2 FQNEAQ (reference sequence). Trimming stripped 5 bases from V and 7 bases from J, with 11 bases between. CDR3 bases: TGTGCCAGCAGCCCCTTTAGCGGTGAAAAACTGTTTTTT. Translated: CASSPFSGEKLFF.

The chain employs TRBV11-2 and TRBJ2-7; 7 bases are shared with TRBD2. Trimming cost V 5 bases and J 2 bases; bases outside gene matches: 9. Germline assignment: CDR1 SGHAT and CDR2 FQNNGV. There are 15 residues in the CDR3. This CDR3 reads CASSPVPSGTYEQYF. The DNA for the CDR3 is TGTGCCAGCAGCCCCGTCCCTAGCGGCACCTACGAGCAGTACTTC.

This clone was observed a handful of times. This chain uses TRBV7-6 with TRBJ1-1, with D maybe TRBD1 (5 bases). The V end lost 5 bases, the J end lost 4 bases, and 11 bases lay between the germline ends. The CDR3 covers 13 residues. Germline values: CDR1 SGHVS, CDR2 FNYEAQ. The CDR3 loop is CASSADRSTEAFF. CDR3 bases: TGTGCCAGCAGCGCCGACAGATCCACTGAAGCTTTCTTT.

V and J are TRBV30 and TRBJ1-2; 7 positions agree with TRBD1. In germline, CDR1 is GTSNPN, CDR2 SVGIG (reference sequence). V trimming: 2 bases; J trimming: 0 bases; junction bases outside the gene matches: 12. CDR3 length: 17 residues. For the CDR3, the DNA is TGTGCCTGGAGTAGTGGGTTGGGGACAGCAACTAACTATGGCTACACCTTC. Residues: CAWSSGLGTATNYGYTF.

The chain combines TRBV10-3 with TRBJ1-2; perhaps TRBD1 as D (5 bases). The V gene lost 3 bases and the J gene lost 3 bases, with 14 bases spanning the gap. From germline, CDR1 is ENHRY and CDR2 SYGVKD. The CDR3 spans 15 residues. CDR3: CAISDSRTLHYGYTF. The CDR3 region has the DNA TGTGCCATCAGTGACTCCCGGACACTACACTATGGCTACACCTTC.

This clone turned up a few times. The chain uses TRBV4-2 and TRBJ1-4; D unclear. This CDR3 is built from 14 residues. CDR1 LGHNA and CDR2 YNFKEQ come from the germline V gene. V lost 5 bases and J lost 8, with 15 bases in between. CDR3 coding DNA: TGTGCCAGCAGCGAGGGCAATCGGAACGAAAAACTGTTTTTT. As protein: CASSEGNRNEKLFF.

The J gene is TRBJ2-7, the V gene TRBV5-6, with 11 bases aligning to TRBD1. Losses at the gene ends were 2 bases for V and 5 bases for J; bases not matched to a gene: 3. This CDR3 region has 14 residues. Per germline, CDR1 SGHDT and CDR2 YYEEEE. The CDR3 nucleotides read TGTGCCAGCAGCTTTGGGACAGGGGGGAACGAGCAGTACTTC. Amino acid sequence: CASSFGTGGNEQYF.

The chain employs TRBV5-1 and TRBJ1-1; 8 bases agree with TRBD1. This CDR3 contains 14 residues. V lost 4 bases to trimming and J lost 2 bases; unmatched junction nucleotides: 4. Per germline, CDR1 SGHRS and CDR2 YFSETQ. CDR3 amino acids: CASSPDRVNTEAFF. The CDR3 coding sequence is TGCGCCAGCAGCCCGGACAGGGTAAACACTGAAGCTTTCTTT.

This rearrangement joins TRBV6-5 to TRBJ2-7; 10 positions match TRBD2. The CDR3 spans 12 residues. Germline-derived CDR1 and CDR2 are MNHEY and SVGAGI. V lost 8 bases, J lost 4 bases, and 2 bases stayed unmatched. CDR3 sequence: CASRTSGYEQYF. The CDR3 DNA reads as TGTGCCAGCCGGACTAGCGGTTACGAGCAGTACTTC.

Only one count was recorded for this clone. The genes are TRBV19 and TRBJ1-4; TRBD1 matches at 7 bases. Germline V gene sequence: CDR1 LNHDA, CDR2 SQIVND (reference sequence). The V and J ends lost 2 bases and 2 bases, in that order; junction bases with no gene match: 14. CDR3 length: 19 residues. The CDR3 loop is CASSIPDRDSRLTNEKLFF. Here the CDR3 DNA reads TGTGCCAGTAGTATACCCGACCGGGACAGTCGTCTCACTAATGAAAAACTGTTTTTT.

This clone was seen just once. The V call is TRBV30, the J call TRBJ2-7, with D perhaps matching TRBD1 or TRBD2 (5 bases each). V lost 2 bases and J lost 2, with 13 bases in between. The CDR3 contains 14 residues. In germline, CDR1 is GTSNPN, CDR2 SVGIG (reference sequence). The CDR3 region has the DNA TGTGCCTGGAGTTGGGACGGCGGAACCTACGAGCAGTACTTC. Translation: CAWSWDGGTYEQYF.

This clone was counted a few times. V usage is TRBV27 and J usage is TRBJ2-1, with 8 bases matching TRBD1. CDR3 length: 12 residues. J lost 12 bases, V lost 6 bases, and 7 bases had no gene match. CDR1 MNHEY and CDR2 SMNVEV come from the germline V gene (reference sequence). The CDR3: CASSQTGTGQFF. DNA of the CDR3: TGTGCCAGCAGCCAAACCGGGACAGGGCAGTTCTTC.

This clone was seen a few times. V gene TRBV6-5 combines with J gene TRBJ1-1; the match to TRBD1 covers 9 bases. This CDR3 is 13 amino acids long. The V gene end was trimmed by 6 bases and the J gene end by 3 bases; junction bases not matched to a gene: 2. The V gene's germline CDR1 is MNHEY and CDR2 SVGAGI. The CDR3, as DNA: TGTGCCAGCAGCCGACAGGGGGACACTGAAGCTTTCTTT. This codes for CASSRQGDTEAFF.